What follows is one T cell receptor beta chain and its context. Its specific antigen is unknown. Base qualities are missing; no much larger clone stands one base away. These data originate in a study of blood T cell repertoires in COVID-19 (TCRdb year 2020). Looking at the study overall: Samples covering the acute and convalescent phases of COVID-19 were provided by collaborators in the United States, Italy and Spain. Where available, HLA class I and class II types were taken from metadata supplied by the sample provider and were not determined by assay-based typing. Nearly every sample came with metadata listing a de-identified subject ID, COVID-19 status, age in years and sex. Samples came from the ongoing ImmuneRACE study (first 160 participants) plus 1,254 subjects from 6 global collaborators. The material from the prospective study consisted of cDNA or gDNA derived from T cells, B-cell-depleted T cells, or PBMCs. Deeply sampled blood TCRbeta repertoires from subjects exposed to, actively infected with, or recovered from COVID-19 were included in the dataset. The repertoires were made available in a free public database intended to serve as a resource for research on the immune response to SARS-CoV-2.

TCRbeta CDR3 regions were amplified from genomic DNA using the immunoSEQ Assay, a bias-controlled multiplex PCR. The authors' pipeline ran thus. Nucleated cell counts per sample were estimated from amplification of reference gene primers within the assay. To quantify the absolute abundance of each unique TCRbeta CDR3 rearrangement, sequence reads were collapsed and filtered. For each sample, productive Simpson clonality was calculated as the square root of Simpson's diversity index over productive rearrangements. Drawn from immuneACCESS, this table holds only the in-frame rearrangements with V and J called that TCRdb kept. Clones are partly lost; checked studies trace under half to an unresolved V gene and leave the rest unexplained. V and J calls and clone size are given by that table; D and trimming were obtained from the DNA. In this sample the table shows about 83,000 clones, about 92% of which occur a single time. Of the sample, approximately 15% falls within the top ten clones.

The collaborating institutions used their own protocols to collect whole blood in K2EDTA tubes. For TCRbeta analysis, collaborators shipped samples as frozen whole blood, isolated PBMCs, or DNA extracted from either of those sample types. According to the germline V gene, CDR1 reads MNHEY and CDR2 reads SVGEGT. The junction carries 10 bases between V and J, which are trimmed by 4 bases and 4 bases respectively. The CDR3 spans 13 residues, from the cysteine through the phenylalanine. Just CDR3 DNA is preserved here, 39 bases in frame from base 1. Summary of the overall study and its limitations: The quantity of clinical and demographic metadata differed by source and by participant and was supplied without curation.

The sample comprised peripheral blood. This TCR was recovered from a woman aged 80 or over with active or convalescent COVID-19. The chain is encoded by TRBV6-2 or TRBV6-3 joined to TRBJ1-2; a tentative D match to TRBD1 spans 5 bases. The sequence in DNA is TGTGCCAGCAGTTCAGGGTGGACCTATGGCTACACCTTC. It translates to CASSSGWTYGYTF.